This entry lists 29 T cell receptor beta chains sequenced from one sample in a study of T cell repertoires in cytomegalovirus infection. TCRdb itself ran the reads through MiXCR, one entry per CDR3 protein. The table includes roughly 230,000 distinct CDR3 sequences, over 15% detected once. The source material was CD8+ T cells from PBMCs. The origin of the receptors is a human donor in good health (CMV status not recorded). Some clones in this sample may be carry-over from other donors' samples.

This clonotype was picked up many times. The V gene is TRBV2, the J gene TRBJ2-1, with unresolved D. V was cut by 1 base and J by 9 bases, with 13 bases left in between. The V gene's germline CDR1 is SNHLY and CDR2 FYNNEI. CDR3 length equals 14 residues. The DNA of the CDR3 is TGTGCCAGCAGTGAAGTTGGTAGTTCGGGTGAGCAGTTCTTC. It codes for CASSEVGSSGEQFF.

This clonotype appeared a few times. V gene TRBV29-1 combines with J gene TRBJ1-1; D is undetermined. The germline V and J ends were trimmed by 4 bases and 0 bases, with 9 bases remaining between them. Germline CDR1 and CDR2: SQVTM and ANQGSEA. There are 13 residues in the CDR3. The CDR3 nucleotides are TGCAGCGTTGCCGGGGATTTGAACACTGAAGCTTTCTTT. Its translation: CSVAGDLNTEAFF.

This clonotype was seen a handful of times. V usage is TRBV27 and J usage is TRBJ2-7; unclear D gene. V shed 0 bases and J shed 2 bases, with 5 bases lying between them. The CDR3 is 13 residues long. Germline CDR1 MNHEY, CDR2 SMNVEV (reference sequence). CDR3 region: CASSLSSTYEQYF. CDR3 in DNA: TGTGCCAGCAGTTTATCCTCCACCTACGAGCAGTACTTC.

This clonotype has at least ten counts. V gene TRBV19 combines with J gene TRBJ2-7, with 12 bases identical to TRBD2. The CDR3 extends over 14 amino acids. CDR1 and CDR2 from the germline V gene are LNHDA and SQIVND (reference sequence). J lost 3 bases, V lost 8 bases, and 5 bases had no gene match. The DNA for the CDR3 is TGTGCCAGTCGACTAGCGGGGGATTACTACGAGCAGTACTTC. Protein: CASRLAGDYYEQYF.

This rearrangement joins TRBV6-1 to TRBJ2-2; 10 bases fit TRBD1. Germline loops: CDR1 MNHNS, CDR2 SASEGT. V shed 10 bases, J shed 6 bases, and the junction held 5 bases outside the gene matches. CDR3 size: 13 residues. DNA of the CDR3: TGTGCCACCGGGACAGGGGTGCCCGGGGAGCTGTTTTTT. This sequence encodes CATGTGVPGELFF.

This clonotype was seen repeatedly, ten times or more. The chain joins TRBV7-9 to TRBJ1-2, with no clear D. The V gene's germline CDR1 is SEHNR and CDR2 FQNEAQ (reference sequence). This CDR3 comprises 15 residues. V lost 1 base, J lost 4 bases, and 13 bases lay in between. The chain's CDR3 is CASSLGQIPIYGYTF. CDR3 sequence (DNA): TGTGCCAGCAGCTTAGGGCAGATACCAATCTATGGCTACACCTTC.

This chain connects TRBV28 to TRBJ2-1; 8 positions agree with TRBD1. The CDR3 runs 14 residues. Germline V CDR1 and CDR2: MDHEN, SYDVKM. Germline trimming cut 4 bases from V and 10 bases from J; bases unmatched to any gene: 9. CDR3 loop: CASSSGGPIEEQFF. The CDR3 DNA reads TGTGCCAGCAGTTCAGGGGGCCCAATTGAGGAGCAGTTCTTC.

This clonotype has a handful of counts. This chain connects TRBV29-1 to TRBJ2-1; 9 bases are a match to TRBD2. CDR3 length equals 16 residues. Germline V lookup: CDR1 SQVTM, CDR2 ANQGSEA. The junction had 14 bases not matched to a gene; V was cut back by 4 bases and J by 7 bases. As DNA, the CDR3 is TGCAGCGTTGCAGGGTCGCGGGCGGGGGGGCAAAATGAGCAGTTCTTC. Protein product: CSVAGSRAGGQNEQFF.

This clonotype was observed at least ten times. The J gene is TRBJ2-6, the V gene TRBV6-2 or TRBV6-3; TRBD1 aligns across 8 bases. V gave up 10 bases and J gave up 0 bases; unmatched junction bases: 14. The CDR3 covers 18 residues. Germline V gene data show CDR1 as MNHEY and CDR2 as SVGEGT. This CDR3 reads CATRQGNGLYSGANVLTF. The CDR3, as DNA: TGTGCCACCCGACAGGGGAACGGACTCTACTCTGGGGCCAACGTCCTGACTTTC.

This clonotype was detected a few times. The chain employs TRBV14 and TRBJ1-2, with no clear D. The length of the CDR3 is 12 residues. Germline V gene lookup returns CDR1 SGHDN and CDR2 FVKESK. The V and J ends lost 6 bases and 7 bases respectively, with 12 bases between them. The CDR3 nucleotides are TGTGCCAGCAGTCCCTGGACGTTTGGCTACACCTTC. Translated: CASSPWTFGYTF.

There are a few counts of this clonotype. The rearrangement links TRBV6-6 to TRBJ2-3, with 8 bases matching TRBD2. Germline V gives CDR1 MNHNY, CDR2 SVGAGI (reference sequence). The length of the CDR3 is 16 residues. V lost 6 bases, J lost 2 bases, and 10 bases stayed unmatched. CDR3 DNA sequence: TGTGCCAGCAGCCCCACTCCGGGACTAGACACAGATACGCAGTATTTT. This codes for CASSPTPGLDTDTQYF.

This clonotype was counted at least ten times. This chain uses TRBV7-8 with TRBJ2-1; D tentatively reads TRBD1 or TRBD2 (5 bases each). This CDR3 has 13 amino acids. Trimming cost V 1 base and J 8 bases, with 9 bases left between them. Germline V gene sequence: CDR1 SGHVS, CDR2 FQNEAQ. The CDR3 sequence is CASSLGRGDEQFF. CDR3 nucleotide sequence: TGTGCCAGCAGCTTAGGCCGGGGCGATGAGCAGTTCTTC.

The chain recombines TRBV6-5 with TRBJ1-1, with a tentative D call TRBD1 (6 bases). Per the germline V gene, CDR1 is MNHEY and CDR2 is SVGAGI. V was pared by 6 bases and J by 0 bases, with 14 bases between. The CDR3 sequence is 15 residues long. The CDR3 DNA reads TGTGCCAGCAGAACCATCGACAGGTTGAACACTGAAGCTTTCTTT. It yields the protein CASRTIDRLNTEAFF.

About this clonotype itself: This may stem from a read error, because a much larger clone lies one nucleotide away. V usage is TRBV6-8 and J usage is TRBJ2-5, with D possibly being TRBD1 or TRBD2 (5 bases each). This CDR3 spans 17 amino acids. Germline CDR1 is MNHGY and CDR2 is SAAAGT. Trimming took off 0 bases at V and 5 bases at J, with 19 bases between the two ends. The CDR3 is CASSYSGRGEGDETQYF. The CDR3 DNA reads TGTGCCAGCAGTTACTCGGGTCGGGGCGAGGGTGACGAGACCCAGTACTTC.

This clonotype was counted many times. The CDR3 sequence: CASSPTWGGMNTEAFF. The CDR3 nucleotides read TGTGCCAGCAGTCCCACTTGGGGAGGGATGAACACTGAAGCTTTCTTT. This chain links TRBV7-2 with TRBJ1-1, with no clear D. CDR3 length: 16 residues. Germline V gives CDR1 SGHTA, CDR2 FQGNSA. Trimming removed 6 bases at V and 0 bases at J, with 17 bases between.

As for this clonotype: A junction boundary mismatches the germline segment, possibly from a read error. The chain combines TRBV28 with TRBJ2-7; no definite D call. Germline V gene lookup returns CDR1 MDHEN and CDR2 SYDVKM. This CDR3 is built from 13 residues. CDR3 nucleotide sequence: TGTGCCAGCGGTTTAAGGGACTCCTACGAGCAGTACTTC. Translation gives CASGLRDSYEQYF.

This clonotype was detected many times. The V call is TRBV9, the J call TRBJ2-5; a possible D gene is TRBD2 (7 bases). The CDR3 is made up of 15 amino acids. V was shortened by 4 bases and J by 8 bases, with 21 bases between the two germline ends. Germline assignment: CDR1 SGDLS and CDR2 YYNGEE. The chain's CDR3 is CASSPQAGALDTQYF. The CDR3, as DNA: TGTGCCAGCAGCCCCCAGGCGGGGGCCCTAGATACCCAGTACTTC.

The chain is built from TRBV6-2 or TRBV6-3 and TRBJ2-7; TRBD1 agrees at 7 bases. Germline lookup yields CDR1 MNHEY and CDR2 SVGEGT. The CDR3 loop spans 16 amino acids. Trimming at V came to 4 bases and at J to 4 bases, leaving 13 bases not matched to a gene. The CDR3 loop is CASSSPRAGGKYEQYF. As DNA, the CDR3 is TGTGCCAGCAGTTCCCCAAGGGCAGGGGGAAAGTACGAGCAGTACTTC.

There are a few counts of this clonotype. This chain connects TRBV11-2 to TRBJ1-2, with no clear D. Germline V gene lookup returns CDR1 SGHAT and CDR2 FQNNGV. V was trimmed by 3 bases and J by 3 bases, leaving 8 bases between them. The CDR3 is made up of 13 amino acids. Here the CDR3 reads CASSFTSDYGYTF. For the CDR3, the DNA is TGTGCCAGCAGCTTTACTAGCGACTATGGCTACACCTTC. Using reference TRBV11-2 and TRBJ1-2 for the parts outside the CDR3, the full variable domain is EAGVAQSPRYKIIEKRQSVAFWCNPISGHATLYWYQQILGQGPKLLIQFQNNGVVDDSQLPKDRFSAERLKGVDSTLKIQPAKLEDSAVYLCASSFTSDYGYTFGSGTRLTVV.

The J gene is TRBJ2-1, the V gene TRBV20-1; 8 bases map to TRBD1. Per the germline V gene, CDR1 is DFQATT and CDR2 is SNEGSKA (reference sequence). The CDR3 is 14 amino acids. Trimming removed 6 bases from V and 0 bases from J; junction bases left unmatched: 4. The CDR3 DNA is TGCAGTGCACGCGACAGGGGCTCCTACAATGAGCAGTTCTTC. This translates into CSARDRGSYNEQFF.

This clonotype has a count of ten or more. The gene calls are TRBV6-1 and TRBJ1-6; D not resolved. The CDR3 sequence is 14 residues long. With 6 bases removed from V and 8 bases from J, the gap between germline ends came to 14 bases. Germline V gives CDR1 MNHNS, CDR2 SASEGT. The DNA for the CDR3 is TGTGCCAGCAGCTTCCCACCCTCACATTCACCCCTCCACTTT. It specifies CASSFPPSHSPLHF.

In its sample, this clonotype was seen a few times. DNA for the CDR3: TGTGCCATCAGTGATTTTATGGGTAATCAGCCCCAGCATTTT. Protein: CAISDFMGNQPQHF. The V and J genes are TRBV10-3 and TRBJ1-5; D call uncertain. Trimming took 3 bases from V and 4 from J, leaving 10 bases between them. The CDR3 runs to 14 residues. Germline V lookup: CDR1 ENHRY, CDR2 SYGVKD.

This clonotype came up many times. The chain carries TRBV7-8 and TRBJ1-6; TRBD1 is a possible D gene (5 bases). There are 16 residues in the CDR3. V lost 3 bases to trimming and J lost 7 bases, with 16 bases between them. Germline loops: CDR1 SGHVS, CDR2 FQNEAQ. CDR3: CASSLPEEGRNSPLHF. CDR3 in DNA: TGTGCCAGCAGCTTGCCCGAGGAGGGGCGGAATTCACCCCTCCACTTT.

This clonotype was recorded a few times. The chain employs TRBV5-4 and TRBJ2-3; D may correspond to TRBD1 or TRBD2 (5 bases each). This CDR3 contains 14 residues. CDR1 SGHNT and CDR2 YYREEE come from the germline V gene (reference sequence). The V and J ends lost 4 bases and 1 base respectively, with 10 bases between them. CDR3: CASSGTTGTDTQYF. The CDR3 DNA follows: TGTGCCAGCAGCGGGACCACGGGCACAGATACGCAGTATTTT.

This clonotype was seen a handful of times. This chain links TRBV12-3 or TRBV12-4 with TRBJ2-7, with D maybe TRBD2 (7 bases). Trimming took 4 bases from V and 3 from J, leaving 19 bases between them. The CDR3 has 16 residues. The CDR3 DNA reads TGTGCCAGCAGTTCGCCAGGTCAGGGGAGGGTCTACGAGCAGTACTTC. Translation gives CASSSPGQGRVYEQYF.

This clonotype came up a few times. The rearrangement joins TRBV20-1 to TRBJ2-7; D may be TRBD1 (5 bases). Germline V gene sequence: CDR1 DFQATT, CDR2 SNEGSKA (reference sequence). V lost 0 bases to trimming and J lost 0 bases, with 6 bases between them. This CDR3 region has 13 residues. This chain's CDR3 is CSARDRVSYEQYF. CDR3 bases: TGCAGTGCTAGAGACAGGGTCTCCTACGAGCAGTACTTC.

At least ten counts were recorded for this clonotype. This chain links TRBV7-9 with TRBJ2-3; TRBD1 might be the D (6 bases). The CDR3 totals 15 residues. Germline-derived CDR1 and CDR2 are SEHNR and FQNEAQ (reference sequence). Between the trimmed V and J ends, which lost 2 bases and 2 bases, there was a span of 11 bases. CDR3 in DNA: TGTGCCAGCAGCTTAAGGGACACCCTCACAGATACGCAGTATTTT. Translated: CASSLRDTLTDTQYF.

This clonotype came up many times. V usage is TRBV28 and J usage is TRBJ2-7; perhaps TRBD2 as D (5 bases). CDR3 length: 14 amino acids. Germline CDR1 reads MDHEN; CDR2 reads SYDVKM. V was clipped by 3 bases and J by 2 bases, with 11 bases between them. Here the CDR3 reads CASSFGVTPYEQYF. The DNA of the CDR3 is TGTGCCAGCAGTTTCGGGGTTACACCCTACGAGCAGTACTTC.

There are a few counts of this clonotype. The rearrangement joins TRBV5-6 to TRBJ2-7; 8 bases line up with TRBD1. This CDR3 is 16 amino acids long. Trimming cost V 2 bases and J 5 bases; bases outside gene matches: 12. Germline lookup yields CDR1 SGHDT and CDR2 YYEEEE. CDR3 DNA sequence: TGTGCCAGCAGCTTCCGTGGGGACAGGATTGACCACGAGCAGTACTTC. Translating gives CASSFRGDRIDHEQYF.